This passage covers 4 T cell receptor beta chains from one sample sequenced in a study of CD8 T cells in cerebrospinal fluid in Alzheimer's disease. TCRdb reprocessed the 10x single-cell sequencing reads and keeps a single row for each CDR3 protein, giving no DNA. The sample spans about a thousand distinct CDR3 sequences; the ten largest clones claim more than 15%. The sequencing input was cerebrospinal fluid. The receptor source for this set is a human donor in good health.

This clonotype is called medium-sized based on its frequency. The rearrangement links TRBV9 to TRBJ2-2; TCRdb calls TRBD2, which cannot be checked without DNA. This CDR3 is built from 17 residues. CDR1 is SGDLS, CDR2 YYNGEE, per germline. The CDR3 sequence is CASSVGLALEIGGELFF.

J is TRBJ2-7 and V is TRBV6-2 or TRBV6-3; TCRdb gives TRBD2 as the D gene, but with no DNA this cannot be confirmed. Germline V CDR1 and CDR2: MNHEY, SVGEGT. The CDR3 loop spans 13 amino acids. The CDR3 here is CASSARPGGEQYF.

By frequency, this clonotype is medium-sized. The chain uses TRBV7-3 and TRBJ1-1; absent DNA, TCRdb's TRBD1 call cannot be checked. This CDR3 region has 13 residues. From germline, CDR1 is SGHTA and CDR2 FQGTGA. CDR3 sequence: CASSLAGSGEAFF.

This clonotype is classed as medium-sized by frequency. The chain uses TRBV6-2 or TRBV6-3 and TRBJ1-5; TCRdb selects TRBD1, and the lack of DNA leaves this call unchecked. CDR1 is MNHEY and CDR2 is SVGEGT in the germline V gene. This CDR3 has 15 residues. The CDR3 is CASSYGAGPSQPQHF.